The TCR beta chain described here comes from a study of chemoradiotherapy in HPV16-positive cancers. The study, taken as a whole, reports: The functional HPV-specific definition rests on just a couple of HPV16-positive patients. In HPV16-positive patients, HPV-responsive T-cell expansion tracked better recurrence-free survival.

This clone was detected only a few times. Its antigen remains unknown. The method was immunoSEQ multiplex PCR; TCRdb's version includes in-frame clones alone and lacks a portion of them. The sample holds about 2,200 clones, 65% to 70% seen once. Trimming removed 5 bases at V and 0 bases at J, with 14 bases between. Germline-derived CDR1 and CDR2 are MDHEN and SYDVKM. This CDR3 has 16 residues. Material: tumor tissue, obtained from a patient who underwent chemoradiotherapy. The chain uses TRBV28 and TRBJ1-3, with D uncertain. This receptor was taken from a human donor with HPV-associated anogenital cancer. CDR3 amino acids: CASSPLIESSGNTIYF. CDR3 coding DNA: TGTGCCAGCAGTCCACTGATCGAGAGCTCTGGAAACACCATATATTTT.